A single sample is the source of the 3 T cell receptor beta chains below, sequenced in a study of T cells expressing NK-cell markers. For each CDR3 protein, TCRdb gives one entry from its re-call of the 5' RACE reads, without DNA. This table holds over 250,000 distinct CDR3 sequences. Material: blood T cells: a sorted CD56 or NKG2C T cell subset, CD4+ or CD8+ T cells, or bulk PBMC T cells (not recorded which). All receptors derive from a woman aged 18 to 69 in good health.

The chain couples TRBV5-1 to TRBJ2-7; without DNA, the TCRdb call of TRBD2 cannot be checked. The CDR3 is 15 residues long. Germline V gene sequence: CDR1 SGHRS, CDR2 YFSETQ. CDR3 protein: CASSFVREAPYEQYF.

The chain employs TRBV6-1 and TRBJ1-1; TCRdb's D gene call, TRBD1, goes unchecked for lack of DNA. The length of the CDR3 is 14 residues. CDR1 and CDR2 (germline): MNHNS, SASEGT. The CDR3 here is CASTQQEENTEAFF.

This chain connects TRBV6-2 or TRBV6-3 to TRBJ2-1. The CDR3 has 15 amino acids. CDR1 is MNHEY and CDR2 is SVGEGT in the germline V gene. The CDR3 here is CASNQLQGPYNEQFF.